Sequencing of this T cell receptor (beta chain) was carried out in a study of shared clonotypes between healthy human individuals. The wider study: Contributing individuals were two females and three males aged 18 to 49. Overall study findings and caveats: Clonotype sharing levels among donors were expected to vary with sequencing depth.

The germline V gene has CDR1 KGHSH and CDR2 LQKENI. The CDR3 extends over 15 amino acids. Assay execution proceeded at the deep level. PBMC DNA, left unsorted, was sequenced on ten immunoSEQ deep assay plates. Assay: immunoSEQ multiplex PCR; the TCRdb copy retains only in-frame clones and omits some. The sample shows roughly 95,000 clones, around 43% of them seen only once. With respect to this clone: The antigen remains undetermined.

The sequenced sample consisted of PBMCs. The source of this sequence is a woman aged 40 to 55 in good health. Some clones in this sample may be carry-over from other donors' samples. The chain carries TRBV18 and TRBJ2-5, with 10 bases that match TRBD2. With the DNA end fitting TRBJ2-7 better, the J assignment may be wrong. The CDR3 is CASSPQMASGGEQYF. In DNA form, the CDR3 reads TGTGCCAGCTCACCACAAATGGCTAGCGGGGGCGAGCAGTACTTC.